This T cell receptor (beta chain) was captured by sequencing in a study of human T cells and chemical hapten exposure. Library preparation tagged each individual cDNA molecule with a unique molecular identifier. TCRdb fed the RACE reads into MiXCR, producing one record per CDR3 protein. The sample lists about 60,000 distinct CDR3 sequences, approximately 10% occurring once. Time point: pre-sensitization, week 0. As to treatment: therapeutic diphenylcyclopropenone sensitization with weekly scalp DPC. Total RNA was isolated from whole blood that had not been fractionated. The CDR3 is 13 amino acids. V was shortened by 3 bases and J by 1 base, with 9 bases between the two germline ends. CDR1 DFQATT and CDR2 SNEGSKA come from the germline V gene (reference sequence).

This sequence was found in a woman in her thirties or forties with alopecia areata. Some clones in this sample may be carry-over from other donors' samples. This chain connects TRBV20-1 to TRBJ1-1; D uncertain. The specimen comprised whole blood, sampled in connection with sensitization to the hapten diphenylcyclopropenone (DPC). DNA for the CDR3: TGCAGTGCTAGGCCAGTGGGGAACACTGAAGCTTTCTTT. Translating it yields CSARPVGNTEAFF.